A single sample gave rise to the 22 T cell receptor beta chains below, sequenced in a study of CD8 T cells in ankylosing spondylitis (dated by TCRdb to 2015 to 2018). Libraries were constructed by 5' RACE. Data came from an Illumina HiSeq 2500. The public reads were reprocessed in TCRdb via fastp at Q25 and MiXCR, keeping in-frame beta chains. Entries that share a CDR3 protein sequence are merged under the most common genes and DNA. For this sample the table gives about 42,000 distinct CDR3 sequences, of which about 4.2% were detected only once. Clones ranked in the top ten supply over 3% of the sample. The specimen was blood, either unsorted or a sorted T cell fraction (not recorded which). The receptors originated from a female donor with ankylosing spondylitis or in good health (not recorded which).

This clonotype was detected ten times or more. V is TRBV9 and J is TRBJ2-1; D possibly corresponds to TRBD2 (5 bases). V was trimmed by 0 bases and J by 10 bases, leaving 11 bases between them. The germline gives CDR1 SGDLS, CDR2 YYNGEE. This CDR3 contains 13 residues. CDR3 protein: CASSVESGGEQFF. DNA of the CDR3: TGTGCCAGCAGCGTAGAATCTGGAGGCGAGCAGTTCTTC.

This clonotype is medium-sized by share. The chain combines TRBV9 with TRBJ1-3; no clear D. The CDR3 spans 12 residues. The V gene's germline CDR1 is SGDLS and CDR2 YYNGEE. V shed 7 bases and J shed 0 bases, with 5 bases lying between them. Here the CDR3 DNA reads TGTGCCAGCGGGAGCTCTGGAAACACCATATATTTT. This encodes CASGSSGNTIYF.

This clonotype was seen at least ten times. J is TRBJ1-2 and V is TRBV9; the match to TRBD1 covers 7 bases. CDR3 length: 15 residues. Per germline, CDR1 SGDLS and CDR2 YYNGEE. Losses at the gene ends were 2 bases for V and 4 bases for J; bases not matched to a gene: 8. CDR3 coding DNA: TGTGCCAGCAGCGTCCGACCGGGACAGAGCTATGGCTACACCTTC. It yields the protein CASSVRPGQSYGYTF. Based on the CDR3 plus reference TRBV9 and TRBJ1-2, the full variable domain is DSGVTQTPKHLITATGQRVTLRCSPRSGDLSVYWYQQSLDQGLQFLIQYYNGEERAKGNILERFSAQQFPDLHSELNLSSLELGDSALYFCASSVRPGQSYGYTFGSGTRLTVV.

At least ten counts were recorded for this clonotype. This chain joins TRBV9 and TRBJ2-5, with D unclear. Germline loops: CDR1 SGDLS, CDR2 YYNGEE. The CDR3 extends over 13 amino acids. Trimming removed 4 bases from V and 7 bases from J, with 14 bases in between. The CDR3 spells CASSPFTTGTQYF. The CDR3 coding sequence is TGTGCCAGCAGCCCCTTTACCACGGGGACCCAGTACTTC.

In its sample, this clonotype was seen many times. This chain links TRBV9 with TRBJ1-5; TRBD1 agrees at 8 bases. The CDR3 is 15 residues long. Germline CDR1 is SGDLS and CDR2 is YYNGEE. Trimming took 4 bases from V and 3 from J; bases not matched to a gene: 6. DNA for the CDR3: TGTGCCAGCAGCAGCGGACAGGGCCACAATCAGCCCCAGCATTTT. Amino acid sequence: CASSSGQGHNQPQHF.

This clonotype was recorded at least ten times. This rearrangement joins TRBV9 to TRBJ2-7; D remains ambiguous. The germline V gene encodes CDR1 SGDLS and CDR2 YYNGEE. CDR3 length: 11 amino acids. Between the trimmed V and J ends, which lost 4 bases and 4 bases, there was a span of 6 bases. The CDR3 region is CASSRDYEQYF. The DNA for the CDR3 is TGTGCCAGCAGCCGTGATTACGAGCAGTACTTC.

This clonotype was observed a handful of times. This sequence joins TRBV9 and TRBJ2-3; possible D gene TRBD1, 6 bases. Per the germline V gene, CDR1 is SGDLS and CDR2 is YYNGEE. Trimming stripped 5 bases from V and 3 bases from J, with 13 bases between. The CDR3 covers 14 residues. The CDR3 DNA follows: TGTGCCAGCAGGCTGGACAGCTCGACAGATACGCAGTATTTT. It translates to CASRLDSSTDTQYF.

This clonotype appeared many times. The chain links TRBV9 to TRBJ2-5, with TRBD2 matching over 12 bases. The CDR3 spans 15 residues. The V gene's germline CDR1 is SGDLS and CDR2 YYNGEE. V trimming: 4 bases; J trimming: 4 bases; junction bases outside the gene matches: 5. CDR3 sequence reads: CASSPLAGGRETQYF. In DNA form, the CDR3 reads TGTGCCAGCAGCCCCCTAGCGGGGGGGCGAGAGACCCAGTACTTC.

By share of the sample, this clonotype is large. The chain links TRBV9 to TRBJ1-2, with D perhaps TRBD1 (5 bases). The germline V gene has CDR1 SGDLS and CDR2 YYNGEE. The CDR3 length is 12 residues. V gave up 3 bases and J gave up 13 bases, with 16 bases separating them. CDR3 amino acids: CASSGNRQFPTF. CDR3 sequence (DNA): TGTGCCAGCAGCGGAAACCGACAGTTTCCCACCTTC.

The table lists this clonotype with many counts. The J gene is TRBJ2-1, the V gene TRBV9, with 9 bases lining up with TRBD1. The V segment lost 3 bases and the J segment 4 bases; nucleotides outside the gene matches: 5. The germline V gene encodes CDR1 SGDLS and CDR2 YYNGEE. This CDR3 comprises 15 residues. CDR3 coding DNA: TGTGCCAGCAGCGAAGGGACAGGGAATTACAATGAGCAGTTCTTC. Its translation: CASSEGTGNYNEQFF.

This clonotype counts as medium-sized. This chain links TRBV5-1 with TRBJ1-1, with D possibly matching TRBD1 (5 bases). V lost 4 bases to trimming and J lost 8 bases, with 24 bases between them. The CDR3 consists of 16 residues. Germline lookup yields CDR1 SGHRS and CDR2 YFSETQ. The CDR3 spells CASSRTLSGTTTEAFF. For the CDR3, the DNA is TGCGCCAGCAGCAGGACATTAAGCGGGACCACTACCGAAGCTTTCTTT.

This clonotype was seen ten or more times. The V call is TRBV9, the J call TRBJ1-4; tentative D call: TRBD1 (5 bases). CDR1 and CDR2 from the germline V gene are SGDLS and YYNGEE. The CDR3 consists of 16 residues. Deletions cut 0 bases from V and 8 bases from J, with 17 bases between. The CDR3 loop is CASSVVSRQRDEKLFF. CDR3 DNA sequence: TGTGCCAGCAGCGTAGTTTCGAGACAGCGGGACGAAAAACTGTTTTTT.

This clonotype came up many times. This sequence joins TRBV9 and TRBJ1-2, with 10 bases lining up with TRBD1. CDR3 length: 14 amino acids. CDR1 is SGDLS and CDR2 is YYNGEE in the germline V gene. V was pared by 3 bases and J by 10 bases, with 9 bases of the junction left unmatched. The DNA of the CDR3 is TGTGCCAGCAGCGGCCCCGGGACAGGGGCATTCTACACCTTC. This sequence encodes CASSGPGTGAFYTF.

This clonotype was counted many times. This chain uses TRBV9 with TRBJ2-3; maybe TRBD1 (6 bases). Germline V CDR1 and CDR2: SGDLS, YYNGEE. V was cut by 1 base and J by 0 bases, with 18 bases left in between. This CDR3 has 18 amino acids. The CDR3 nucleotides are TGTGCCAGCAGCGTATCTAGGGGGAACGGACGGAGCACAGATACGCAGTATTTT. It codes for CASSVSRGNGRSTDTQYF.

This clonotype was seen ten or more times. The genes are TRBV9 and TRBJ1-4, with D tentatively TRBD1 (6 bases). CDR3 length: 14 residues. The ends were cut back, 0 bases at V and 7 bases at J, with 10 bases in the middle. Germline V CDR1 and CDR2: SGDLS, YYNGEE. The CDR3: CASSVGGGREKLFF. The CDR3, as DNA: TGTGCCAGCAGCGTAGGAGGGGGTCGTGAAAAACTGTTTTTT.

This clonotype was counted ten times or more. The chain uses TRBV9 and TRBJ1-1; 8 positions match TRBD1. Germline CDR1 is SGDLS and CDR2 is YYNGEE. This CDR3 region has 14 residues. The V segment lost 3 bases and the J segment 1 base; nucleotides outside the gene matches: 2. The CDR3 nucleotides read TGTGCCAGCAGCGCAGGGGGCAGGAACACTGAAGCTTTCTTT. Protein: CASSAGGRNTEAFF.

This clonotype came up many times. V is TRBV9 and J is TRBJ2-2; the D is unclear. Germline V gene data show CDR1 as SGDLS and CDR2 as YYNGEE. This CDR3 spans 16 amino acids. Trimming shortened V by 1 base and J by 4 bases, and 14 bases separated the two germline ends. CDR3 in amino acids: CASSVLEPSGTGELFF. The CDR3 nucleotides are TGTGCCAGCAGCGTACTAGAGCCGTCGGGCACCGGGGAGCTGTTTTTT.

This clonotype was observed many times. The V call is TRBV9, the J call TRBJ2-7; 10 bases agree with TRBD2. CDR3 length equals 16 residues. CDR1 and CDR2 (germline): SGDLS, YYNGEE. Losses at the gene ends were 2 bases for V and 7 bases for J; bases not matched to a gene: 12. CDR3 bases: TGTGCCAGCAGCGTGACCGTAGCGGGGGGTCCGGGAGAGCAGTACTTC. Protein sequence: CASSVTVAGGPGEQYF.

The sample holds a few counts of this clonotype. The chain employs TRBV9 and TRBJ1-1; D remains ambiguous. The CDR3 runs to 13 residues. V was shortened by 1 base and J by 5 bases, with 9 bases between the two germline ends. Germline loops: CDR1 SGDLS, CDR2 YYNGEE. CDR3 sequence (DNA): TGTGCCAGCAGCGTAACAGTGGGGACTGAAGCTTTCTTT. As protein: CASSVTVGTEAFF.

This clonotype was seen ten or more times. The chain uses TRBV9 and TRBJ1-1; a possible D gene is TRBD1 (6 bases). Per the germline V gene, CDR1 is SGDLS and CDR2 is YYNGEE. The CDR3 is made up of 15 amino acids. V lost 0 bases to trimming and J lost 4 bases, with 13 bases between them. This CDR3 reads CASSVGGAGSTEAFF. The CDR3 DNA follows: TGTGCCAGCAGCGTAGGGGGGGCGGGGAGCACTGAAGCTTTCTTT.

This clonotype was counted many times. The chain is built from TRBV9 and TRBJ1-6; possibly TRBD1 for D (5 bases). Germline lookup yields CDR1 SGDLS and CDR2 YYNGEE. The CDR3 is 15 amino acids. V was pared by 3 bases and J by 7 bases, with 14 bases between. CDR3 amino acids: CASSDTQGSNSPLHF. The CDR3 DNA follows: TGTGCCAGCAGCGATACGCAGGGTTCGAATTCACCCCTCCACTTT.

This clonotype was detected only a few times. The V gene is TRBV9, the J gene TRBJ2-7, with D perhaps matching TRBD2 (7 bases). CDR1 SGDLS and CDR2 YYNGEE come from the germline V gene. V lost 4 bases and J 0 bases, leaving 17 bases between the germline ends. The CDR3 runs to 16 residues. The CDR3 protein is CASSIGGGVTSYEQYF. CDR3 coding DNA: TGTGCCAGCAGCATTGGAGGGGGGGTAACCTCCTACGAGCAGTACTTC.